This T cell receptor (beta chain) was sequenced in a study of cytomegalovirus exposure and HLA in healthy donors. Overall study results and limits: Links to common viral pathogens appeared, in a later analysis, for several of the most significant clusters.

Germline CDR1 reads SNHLY; CDR2 reads FYNNEI. The CDR3 length is 13 residues. Trimming cost V 8 bases and J 4 bases, with 14 bases left between them. A note on this clone: Its antigen is unknown.

The PCR made use of 60 Vbeta and 13 Jbeta primers. Clones were read by immunoSEQ multiplex PCR, and TCRdb kept only the in-frame ones, dropping some. Seen here are about 150,000 clones, approximately 80% observed once, and the top ten hold around an eighth. What was sequenced was PBMCs. This clonotype was sampled from a middle-aged woman in good health and CMV-seronegative. The chain employs TRBV2 and TRBJ1-1; D may be TRBD1 (5 bases). This chain's CDR3 is CASRGPGGTEAFF. DNA of the CDR3: TGTGCCAGCCGGGGCCCGGGGGGCACTGAAGCTTTCTTT.